This entry lists 25 T cell receptor beta chains sequenced from one sample in a study of post-analysis software for immune sequencing data. Overall study findings and caveats: Patients carried several TRBV segments more frequently than controls did, and TRBV5-6, TRBV5-1 and TRBV20-1 were among them.

No antigens are known for them. Unique molecular identifiers were carried by the TCR beta cDNA libraries. Using its own MiXCR run on the PCR reads, TCRdb lists one record per CDR3 protein. The sample consists of 750,000 to 950,000 distinct CDR3 sequences, about 57% of them appearing once. Source material: blood. The receptors were sampled from a girl aged 10-17 years with multiple sclerosis.

The chain links TRBV7-9 to TRBJ2-5; D is undetermined. The CDR3 length is 13 residues. The V and J ends lost 7 bases and 5 bases respectively, with 14 bases between them. CDR1 and CDR2 (germline): SEHNR, FQNEAQ (reference sequence). CDR3 loop: CASKGVSGETQYF. The CDR3 nucleotides read TGTGCCAGCAAAGGCGTCTCCGGGGAGACCCAGTACTTC. Filled out from reference TRBV7-9 and TRBJ2-5, the complete variable domain reads DTGVSQNPRHKITKRGQNVTFRCDPISEHNRLYWYRQTLGQGPEFLTYFQNEAQLEKSRLLSDRFSAERPKGSFSTLEIQRTEQGDSAMYLCASKGVSGETQYFGPGTRLLVL.

The chain joins TRBV5-1 to TRBJ2-3, with D maybe TRBD1 (5 bases). CDR1 SGHRS and CDR2 YFSETQ come from the germline V gene. Trimming removed 4 bases from V and 0 bases from J, with 15 bases in between. The CDR3 extends over 16 amino acids. The CDR3 sequence: CASSEGHLSSTDTQYF. The CDR3 bases are TGCGCCAGCAGCGAAGGACACCTGTCTAGCACAGATACGCAGTATTTT.

The genes are TRBV7-9 and TRBJ1-4; D is undetermined. The ends were cut back, 4 bases at V and 3 bases at J, with 9 bases in the middle. The CDR3 is 14 residues long. Germline V lookup: CDR1 SEHNR, CDR2 FQNEAQ (reference sequence). The CDR3 protein is CASSSAVANEKLFF. The CDR3 nucleotides are TGTGCCAGCAGCTCTGCGGTGGCTAATGAAAAACTGTTTTTT.

The chain recombines TRBV20-1 with TRBJ2-3; tentatively, D is TRBD2 (5 bases). With 0 bases removed from V and 2 bases from J, the gap between germline ends came to 6 bases. CDR3 length: 13 amino acids. The germline CDR1 and CDR2 sequences are DFQATT and SNEGSKA (reference sequence). The CDR3 nucleotides are TGCAGTGCTAGAGAAGACTACACAGATACGCAGTATTTT. It encodes CSAREDYTDTQYF.

Only a few counts were recorded for this clonotype. V is TRBV19 and J is TRBJ2-7; 10 bases fit TRBD1. This CDR3 has 15 residues. Germline V gene data show CDR1 as LNHDA and CDR2 as SQIVND (reference sequence). V lost 7 bases to trimming and J lost 4 bases; unmatched junction nucleotides: 10. DNA for the CDR3: TGTGCCAGTACCACCTCCGGGACAGGGGCATACGAGCAGTACTTC. Amino acid sequence: CASTTSGTGAYEQYF.

This clonotype was detected a few times. This CDR3 is CASSAQGPPLNEQFF. The CDR3 DNA sequence: TGTGCCAGCAGTGCACAGGGGCCCCCCCTCAATGAGCAGTTCTTC. This chain links TRBV2 with TRBJ2-1; TRBD1 matches 7 bases. V lost 4 bases, J lost 6 bases, and 9 bases stayed unmatched. The CDR3 spans 15 residues. Germline assignment: CDR1 SNHLY and CDR2 FYNNEI. The variable domain in full, with the rest retrieved from reference TRBV2 and TRBJ2-1, is EPEVTQTPSHQVTQMGQEVILRCVPISNHLYFYWYRQILGQKVEFLVSFYNNEISEKSEIFDDQFSVERPDGSNFTLKIRSTKLEDSAMYFCASSAQGPPLNEQFFGPGTRLTVL.

This clonotype has a handful of counts. The genes are TRBV13 and TRBJ2-5; D possibly matches TRBD1 or TRBD2 (5 bases each). Trimming stripped 2 bases from V and 4 bases from J, with 11 bases between. Germline CDR1 and CDR2: PRHDT and FYEKMQ (reference sequence). There are 14 residues in the CDR3. CDR3 nucleotide sequence: TGTGCCAGCAGCTTATGGGGGTTTGGAGAGACCCAGTACTTC. Protein product: CASSLWGFGETQYF.

The rearrangement links TRBV20-1 to TRBJ2-7, with D possibly being TRBD1 (5 bases). This CDR3 has 13 amino acids. The V end was cut by 2 bases, the J end by 3 bases, with 11 bases between. The germline gives CDR1 DFQATT, CDR2 SNEGSKA (reference sequence). The CDR3 region has the DNA TGCAGTGCTAGAAAAACAGGAATCTACGAGCAGTACTTC. Translation gives CSARKTGIYEQYF.

The CDR3 loop is CASSPGTLIPYNEQFF. CDR3 in DNA: TGCGCCAGCAGCCCCGGGACACTGATCCCCTACAATGAGCAGTTCTTC. The chain has TRBV5-1 and TRBJ2-1; possibly TRBD1 for D (6 bases). The CDR3 extends over 16 amino acids. Trimming cost V 4 bases and J 2 bases, with 16 bases left between them. CDR1 SGHRS and CDR2 YFSETQ come from the germline V gene. Complete variable domain (other parts from reference TRBV5-1 and TRBJ2-1): KAGVTQTPRYLIKTRGQQVTLSCSPISGHRSVSWYQQTPGQGLQFLFEYFSETQRNKGNFPGRFSGRQFSNSRSEMNVSTLELGDSALYLCASSPGTLIPYNEQFFGPGTRLTVL.

This chain connects TRBV20-1 to TRBJ2-7, with 7 positions matching TRBD1. J lost 2 bases, V lost 6 bases, and 7 bases had no gene match. Per the germline V gene, CDR1 is DFQATT and CDR2 is SNEGSKA (reference sequence). The CDR3 covers 13 residues. The CDR3 loop reads CSAGQPSPYEQYF. The CDR3 DNA sequence: TGCAGTGCGGGACAGCCAAGCCCCTACGAGCAGTACTTC.

The J gene is TRBJ1-6, the V gene TRBV9; D possibly corresponds to TRBD1 (5 bases). Germline V gene lookup returns CDR1 SGDLS and CDR2 YYNGEE. Trimming took 3 bases from V and 1 from J, leaving 14 bases between them. The CDR3 is 17 amino acids. The CDR3 nucleotides read TGTGCCAGCAGCGCGCACAGGACGGAGTCCTATAATTCACCCCTCCACTTT. Protein sequence: CASSAHRTESYNSPLHF.

This rearrangement joins TRBV5-1 to TRBJ1-2; tentatively, D is TRBD1 (6 bases). Trimming removed 3 bases from V and 8 bases from J, with 17 bases in between. This CDR3 region has 14 residues. Germline lookup yields CDR1 SGHRS and CDR2 YFSETQ. This CDR3 reads CASSYGQTEVGYTF. The CDR3 region has the DNA TGCGCCAGCAGCTACGGACAGACAGAGGTCGGCTACACCTTC.

The chain recombines TRBV4-2 with TRBJ2-5, with D unresolved. The J call is doubtful: the DNA matches TRBJ2-7 better. Germline V gives CDR1 LGHNA, CDR2 YNFKEQ. The CDR3 extends over 13 amino acids. For the CDR3, the DNA is TGTGCCAGCAGCCAAGCCGGGCCCCTCGAGCAGTACTTC. Amino acid sequence: CASSQAGPLEQYF.

This rearrangement joins TRBV12-3 or TRBV12-4 to TRBJ2-1; the D gene is possibly TRBD1 (8 bases). V was cut by 3 bases and J by 5 bases, with 17 bases left in between. This CDR3 has 16 amino acids. CDR3 in DNA: TGTGCCAGCAGTTTTAATCCACAGGGGGGGCACAATGAGCAGTTCTTC. It codes for CASSFNPQGGHNEQFF.

The chain combines TRBV30 with TRBJ1-1; D call uncertain. The CDR3 has 13 residues. The germline gives CDR1 GTSNPN, CDR2 SVGIG (reference sequence). Trimming left V 4 bases short and J 1 base short, with 10 bases between. CDR3 residues: CAWIARENTEAFF. The CDR3 coding sequence is TGTGCCTGGATCGCAAGGGAGAACACTGAAGCTTTCTTT.

The V call is TRBV7-2, the J call TRBJ2-5; no definite D call. Germline CDR1 SGHTA, CDR2 FQGNSA. V was clipped by 5 bases and J by 11 bases, with 18 bases between them. This CDR3 has 13 residues. This CDR3 reads CASSENAGRPQYF. CDR3 bases: TGTGCCAGCAGCGAAAACGCTGGGCGGCCGCAGTACTTC.

In this sample, this clonotype turned up once. CDR3 DNA: TGCAGTGCTAGCATCGACAGGGCCGACGAGCAGTACTTC. Its translation is CSASIDRADEQYF. The chain links TRBV20-1 to TRBJ2-7, with 7 bases aligning to TRBD1. The germline gives CDR1 DFQATT, CDR2 SNEGSKA (reference sequence). With V trimmed by 3 bases and J by 5 bases, 7 bases remained unmatched. The CDR3 consists of 13 residues.

This clonotype was detected once. The CDR3: CSASPGQGAGGYTF. The CDR3 region has the DNA TGCAGTGCTAGCCCCGGACAGGGGGCGGGTGGCTACACCTTC. The chain links TRBV20-1 to TRBJ1-2, with 11 bases that match TRBD1. Trimming cost V 3 bases and J 7 bases; bases outside gene matches: 7. CDR1 and CDR2 (germline): DFQATT, SNEGSKA (reference sequence). The CDR3 covers 14 residues.

This clonotype has only a few counts. The rearrangement links TRBV5-1 to TRBJ2-1; 7 bases agree with TRBD2. CDR1 is SGHRS and CDR2 is YFSETQ in the germline V gene. V shed 6 bases, J shed 1 base, and the junction held 7 bases outside the gene matches. The CDR3 has 15 amino acids. The CDR3 nucleotides are TGCGCCAGCAACGGGGGGACCGAGTCCTACAATGAGCAGTTCTTC. It translates to CASNGGTESYNEQFF.

For this clonotype: The limits of the CDR3 on the DNA are not certain, so only TCRdb's listed CDR3 is given. V and J are TRBV27 and TRBJ2-5; TRBD1 is the table's D call and was not checked against the DNA. Counting both end residues, the CDR3 totals 20 amino acids. Germline CDR1 is MNHEY and CDR2 is SMNVEV (reference sequence). The CDR3 is CASSLSGSHEQYFGAGTQYF.

In its sample, this clonotype was seen a few times. The genes are TRBV5-1 and TRBJ2-3, with a tentative D call TRBD1 (6 bases). The CDR3 covers 18 residues. Germline CDR1 SGHRS, CDR2 YFSETQ. Trimming took off 0 bases at V and 6 bases at J, with 23 bases between the two ends. The CDR3 DNA reads as TGCGCCAGCAGCTTGGTGGCAACCGGGACATGGGGTATGGATACGCAGTATTTT. Translated: CASSLVATGTWGMDTQYF.

This chain joins TRBV2 and TRBJ2-5; no clear D. In germline, CDR1 is SNHLY, CDR2 FYNNEI. This CDR3 is built from 11 residues. Trimming pared 8 bases from V and 6 bases from J, leaving 10 bases between. CDR3 DNA sequence: TGTGCCAGCTCAATTATGAAGACCCAGTACTTC. It specifies CASSIMKTQYF. The full variable domain, completed using reference TRBV2 and TRBJ2-5, is EPEVTQTPSHQVTQMGQEVILRCVPISNHLYFYWYRQILGQKVEFLVSFYNNEISEKSEIFDDQFSVERPDGSNFTLKIRSTKLEDSAMYFCASSIMKTQYFGPGTRLLVL.

This clonotype was recorded a few times. The rearrangement joins TRBV29-1 to TRBJ2-5; D is unresolved. The CDR3 spans 12 residues. Germline loops: CDR1 SQVTM, CDR2 ANQGSEA. The V end was cut by 7 bases, the J end by 2 bases, with 11 bases between. CDR3 DNA: TGCAGCGGTCGGAGCGTACAAGAGACCCAGTACTTC. Encoded protein: CSGRSVQETQYF.

The chain links TRBV7-2 to TRBJ2-1; 10 positions match TRBD2. Losses at the gene ends were 1 base for V and 9 bases for J; bases not matched to a gene: 6. Germline CDR1 reads SGHTA; CDR2 reads FQGNSA. This CDR3 comprises 15 residues. The CDR3 reads CASSLDLAGDGEQFF. Written as DNA, the CDR3 is TGTGCCAGCAGCTTAGATCTAGCGGGGGACGGTGAGCAGTTCTTC.

The rearrangement uses TRBV5-6 and TRBJ2-1; the D gene could be TRBD1 or TRBD2 (6 bases each). The CDR3 is made up of 14 amino acids. Looked up from germline, CDR1 is SGHDT and CDR2 is YYEEEE. The germline V and J ends were trimmed by 4 bases and 6 bases, with 14 bases remaining between them. Here the CDR3 DNA reads TGTGCCAGCAGCCCTGGGGGGCCAGGCAATGAGCAGTTCTTC. Its protein is CASSPGGPGNEQFF.